Listed below are T cell receptor beta chains from one sample, sequenced in a study of regulatory T cells in long-lasting Graves disease. TCRdb recomputed calls from the multiplex PCR reads with MiXCR, one row per CDR3 protein. The sample lists 410,000 or so distinct CDR3 sequences; 14% to 15% were seen once. The sample was also reused in another study, on T cells in Graves' hyperthyroidism and ophthalmopathy.

The specimen was peripheral blood mononuclear cells (PBMCs), collected at new diagnosis, from a patient treated with antithyroid drugs. These receptors were obtained from a woman in her 30s with Graves disease. The CDR3 runs from the conserved cysteine through the conserved F or W. Each record gives: J gene, clone size, V gene, D gene, CDR3 protein, CDR3 DNA. A D gene is named only where the DNA matches it firmly. Clone size is stated in some rows and not others, as once, few, many or a class when expanded.

>TRBJ2-1|.|TRBV30|.
CAWSVFGFDEQFF
TGTGCCTGGAGTGTATTTGGGTTCGATGAGCAGTTCTTC
>TRBJ1-2|many|TRBV30|.
CAWSRRQNYGYTF
TGTGCCTGGAGCCGACGACAGAACTATGGCTACACCTTC
>TRBJ1-6|few|TRBV6-2/TRBV6-3|.
CASSYSAGSNSPLHF
TGTGCCAGCAGTTACTCGGCAGGGTCTAATTCACCCCTCCACTTT
>TRBJ1-1|many|TRBV27|.
CASSHTKTGINTEAFF
TGTGCCAGCAGTCACACGAAGACGGGAATTAACACTGAAGCTTTCTTT
>TRBJ2-2|many|TRBV5-6|TRBD1
CASSLTGQGASGELFF
TGTGCCAGCAGCTTGACCGGACAGGGGGCATCAGGGGAGCTGTTTTTT
>TRBJ2-1|.|TRBV4-1|TRBD2
CASSVSGSINEQFF
TGCGCCAGCAGCGTCAGCGGGAGCATCAATGAGCAGTTCTTC
>TRBJ2-3|many|TRBV20-1|TRBD2
CSASLAVADTQYF
TGCAGTGCTAGTCTAGCGGTAGCAGATACGCAGTATTTT
>TRBJ2-5|many|TRBV12-5|.
CASAPSGLPETQYF
TGTGCTAGTGCCCCGAGCGGTCTACCAGAGACCCAGTACTTC
>TRBJ2-7|.|TRBV20-1|TRBD1
CSASETGSGEQYF
TGCAGTGCTAGTGAGACAGGGTCGGGCGAGCAGTACTTC
>TRBJ2-7|many|TRBV11-2|.
CASSLGFSYEQYF
TGTGCCAGCAGCTTAGGGTTTTCCTACGAGCAGTACTTC
>TRBJ2-1|many|TRBV6-2/TRBV6-3|TRBD2
CASSYRTRLAGGDEQFF
TGTGCCAGCAGTTACCGGACACGACTAGCGGGAGGGGATGAGCAGTTCTTC
>TRBJ2-7|.|TRBV6-1|.
CASRPTGTPPYEQYF
TGTGCCAGCAGACCCACCGGGACACCTCCCTACGAGCAGTACTTC
>TRBJ2-7|many|TRBV4-2|.
CASSPTEASENEQYF
TGTGCCAGCAGCCCCACGGAGGCTAGCGAAAACGAGCAGTACTTC
>TRBJ2-2|few|TRBV4-1|.
CASTRGFNGELFF
TGCGCCAGCACGAGGGGGTTCAACGGGGAGCTGTTTTTT
>TRBJ1-1|.|TRBV10-1|.
CASSVIGGEAFF
TGCGCCAGCAGTGTGATCGGGGGAGAAGCTTTCTTT
>TRBJ2-2|.|TRBV5-5|.
CASERVGTGELFF
TGTGCCAGCGAGCGGGTTGGAACCGGGGAGCTGTTTTTT
>TRBJ2-7|many|TRBV20-1|TRBD1
CSAGIGTGRREEQYF
TGCAGTGCCGGGATTGGGACAGGGAGGAGGGAGGAGCAGTACTTC
>TRBJ2-3|many|TRBV6-2/TRBV6-3|.
CASSEGTGADTQYF
TGTGCCAGCAGTGAAGGGACCGGGGCAGATACGCAGTATTTT
>TRBJ2-5|.|TRBV20-1|TRBD2
CSATGLAGDLETQYF
TGCAGTGCTACTGGACTAGCGGGAGATTTGGAGACCCAGTACTTC
>TRBJ1-1|many|TRBV2|.
CASSADNTEAFF
TGTGCCAGCAGTGCAGATAACACTGAAGCTTTCTTT